This TCR beta chain is from a study of blood T cell repertoires in COVID-19. Looking at the study overall: Samples taken during acute and convalescent COVID-19 were collected in the United States, Italy and Spain. PBMCs, B-cell-depleted T cells, or T cells provided the cDNA or gDNA that made up the material.

As originally analysed: Reference gene primers were amplified, and this amplification served to estimate nucleated cell counts. Using immunoSEQ multiplex PCR, the repertoire was profiled, and TCRdb retains in-frame clones only, with some absent. That table furnishes V, J and clone size, whereas the DNA furnished D and trimming. The sample includes 60,000 or so clones, about 87% of them seen just once. The germline CDR1 and CDR2 sequences are KGHSH and LQKENI. The CDR3 contains 13 residues. The V and J ends lost 2 bases and 10 bases, in that order; junction bases with no gene match: 4. The sequence was obtained from a human donor with active COVID-19. The donor label of this sample is uncertain. Sequencing was carried out using peripheral blood. This rearrangement joins TRBV18 to TRBJ2-1, with 8 bases that match TRBD2. The CDR3: CASSPSGGGEQFF. In DNA form, the CDR3 reads TGTGCCAGCTCACCAAGCGGGGGAGGGGAGCAGTTCTTC.